This TCR beta chain was retrieved from a study of beta chain features in type 1 diabetes. Study summary: Sorted cells from all samples, numbering some 99,000,000, were examined. The study, taken as a whole, reports: Moderately but significantly shorter TCRB CDR3s were found in Type 1 diabetes patients in all four CD4+ subsets. Researchers could not determine here whether HLA type influences TCRB rearrangement. Sequencing the cDNA could make cells with high TCR expression show up more than they should.

Comment on this clone: What it recognizes is unknown.

V was cut by 5 bases and J by 5 bases, with 12 bases left in between. Germline CDR1 SGHNT, CDR2 YENEEA. The CDR3 totals 13 residues. Expressed TCRB transcripts got sequenced, as all isolated RNA was reverse transcribed. Profiled with immunoSEQ multiplex PCR; TCRdb holds only in-frame clones, not every one. The table includes 300,000 to 400,000 clones, approximately 12% detected once. The receptor was derived from a woman aged 18-29 years with type 1 diabetes. The V and J genes are TRBV11-3 and TRBJ1-1; D not certain. The sample consisted of naive CD4+ T cells from blood. The CDR3 loop reads CASSPGVGTEAFF. The CDR3 DNA is TGTGCCAGCAGCCCCGGGGTTGGGACTGAAGCTTTCTTT.